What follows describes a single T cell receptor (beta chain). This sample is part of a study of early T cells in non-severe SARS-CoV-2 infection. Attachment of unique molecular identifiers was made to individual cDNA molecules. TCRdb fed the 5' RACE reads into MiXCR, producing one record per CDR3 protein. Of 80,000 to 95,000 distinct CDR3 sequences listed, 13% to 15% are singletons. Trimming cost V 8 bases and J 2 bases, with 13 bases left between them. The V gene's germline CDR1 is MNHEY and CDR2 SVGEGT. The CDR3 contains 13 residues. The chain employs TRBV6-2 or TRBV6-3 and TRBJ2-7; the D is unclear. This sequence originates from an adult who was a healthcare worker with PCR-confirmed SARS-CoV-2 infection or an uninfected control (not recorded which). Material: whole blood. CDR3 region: CASLGLGPYEQYF. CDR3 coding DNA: TGTGCCAGCCTAGGGCTCGGGCCCTACGAGCAGTACTTC.